The next 27 T cell receptor beta chains were all read from a single sample in a study of blood T cell repertoires in COVID-19. Assay used: immunoSEQ multiplex PCR; TCRdb lists only in-frame clones, some missing. There are 350,000 to 450,000 clones in the sample; around 91% occur only once, and 0.95% to 1.3% lies in the top ten. Sequenced input: PBMCs or T cells enriched from blood (not recorded which). The receptor source for this set is a man aged 30-40 years who had recovered from COVID-19.

A few counts support this clone. The chain has TRBV30 and TRBJ2-1; 7 bases are shared with TRBD2. The V gene end was trimmed by 2 bases and the J gene end by 14 bases; junction bases not matched to a gene: 6. The length of the CDR3 is 11 residues. Germline V gene lookup returns CDR1 GTSNPN and CDR2 SVGIG (reference sequence). CDR3 loop: CAWSLAGDKFF. CDR3 DNA: TGTGCCTGGAGTCTGGCGGGAGACAAGTTCTTC.

The genes are TRBV4-1 and TRBJ2-5, with D unclear. CDR1 MGHRA and CDR2 YSYEKL come from the germline V gene. The CDR3 length is 14 residues. Trimming removed 0 bases at V and 2 bases at J, with 7 bases between. This chain's CDR3 is CASSQDVTQETQYF. DNA of the CDR3: TGCGCCAGCAGCCAAGATGTAACTCAAGAGACCCAGTACTTC.

This CDR3 is CASSEADRGKDEQYF. CDR3 DNA: TGTGCCAGCAGTGAAGCTGACAGGGGGAAGGACGAGCAGTACTTC. V gene TRBV2 combines with J gene TRBJ2-7; 9 nucleotides agree with TRBD1. CDR1 SNHLY and CDR2 FYNNEI come from the germline V gene. After removal of 0 bases from V and 5 bases from J, the junction contained 5 bases not matched to a gene. This CDR3 region has 15 residues.

The chain recombines TRBV7-9 with TRBJ1-2, with D tentatively TRBD1 (6 bases). The CDR3 sequence is 15 residues long. Per germline, CDR1 SEHNR and CDR2 FQNEAQ (reference sequence). V lost 5 bases, J lost 2 bases, and 15 bases lay in between. The CDR3 loop reads CASSKSTGPNYGYTF. CDR3 in DNA: TGTGCCAGCAGCAAGTCGACAGGCCCGAACTATGGCTACACCTTC.

The chain is built from TRBV30 and TRBJ2-3, with D maybe TRBD2 (6 bases). Germline V gene sequence: CDR1 GTSNPN, CDR2 SVGIG (reference sequence). Deletions cut 0 bases from V and 6 bases from J, with 13 bases between. CDR3 size: 14 residues. CDR3: CAWSVLGGADTQYF. The CDR3 nucleotides read TGTGCCTGGAGTGTATTGGGGGGTGCGGATACGCAGTATTTT.

The gene calls are TRBV2 and TRBJ2-7, with a weak D call TRBD2 (5 bases). The CDR3 length is 14 residues. Germline-derived CDR1 and CDR2 are SNHLY and FYNNEI. V lost 7 bases and J 1 base, leaving 14 bases between the germline ends. The CDR3 sequence: CASNEGVLSYEQYF. The CDR3 DNA sequence: TGTGCCAGCAATGAGGGAGTTTTGTCCTACGAGCAGTACTTC. Full variable domain (rest looked up from reference TRBV2 and TRBJ2-7): EPEVTQTPSHQVTQMGQEVILRCVPISNHLYFYWYRQILGQKVEFLVSFYNNEISEKSEIFDDQFSVERPDGSNFTLKIRSTKLEDSAMYFCASNEGVLSYEQYFGPGTRLTVT.

This chain uses TRBV27 with TRBJ2-7; 12 nucleotides agree with TRBD2. J gave up 0 bases and V 5 bases, and 8 bases lay outside the gene matches. This CDR3 contains 17 residues. Germline CDR1 MNHEY, CDR2 SMNVEV (reference sequence). The CDR3 loop reads CASSIGTSGWDSYEQYF. For the CDR3, the DNA is TGTGCCAGCAGTATCGGGACTAGCGGGTGGGACTCCTACGAGCAGTACTTC.

The chain joins TRBV4-2 to TRBJ2-1; D possibly corresponds to TRBD2 (5 bases). Germline assignment: CDR1 LGHNA and CDR2 YNFKEQ. The length of the CDR3 is 15 residues. The ends were cut back, 0 bases at V and 6 bases at J, with 12 bases in the middle. The CDR3 loop reads CASSQDWGAPNEQFF. CDR3 DNA sequence: TGTGCCAGCAGCCAAGATTGGGGAGCCCCCAATGAGCAGTTCTTC.

The V call is TRBV6-5, the J call TRBJ1-6; D perhaps matches TRBD1 (5 bases). The CDR3 loop spans 12 amino acids. Trimming removed 8 bases from V and 8 bases from J, with 10 bases in between. Germline CDR1 MNHEY, CDR2 SVGAGI. CDR3 residues: CASGGDHSPLHF. Written as DNA, the CDR3 is TGTGCCAGCGGGGGGGACCATTCACCCCTCCACTTT.

The chain has TRBV19 and TRBJ1-4; possibly TRBD1 for D (6 bases). CDR3 length: 14 amino acids. Germline lookup yields CDR1 LNHDA and CDR2 SQIVND (reference sequence). Trimming stripped 3 bases from V and 7 bases from J, with 12 bases between. The CDR3 reads CASSMVAGVEKLFF. CDR3 DNA sequence: TGTGCCAGTAGTATGGTAGCAGGGGTTGAAAAACTGTTTTTT.

This clone has a count of ten or more. The CDR3 here is CASSQTGRGYTF. CDR3 DNA: TGTGCCAGCAGCCAGACAGGGCGGGGCTACACCTTC. The rearrangement joins TRBV3-1 (or the pseudogene TRBV3-2) to TRBJ1-2; 7 bases align to TRBD1. The CDR3 covers 12 residues. Trimming cost V 3 bases and J 8 bases; bases outside gene matches: 3. Germline CDR1 LGHDT, CDR2 YNNKEL (reference sequence).

The chain links TRBV28 to TRBJ1-4; TRBD1 might be the D (6 bases). V was pared by 4 bases and J by 10 bases, with 25 bases between. The germline CDR1 and CDR2 sequences are MDHEN and SYDVKM. The CDR3 has 17 amino acids. The DNA for the CDR3 is TGTGCCAGCAGTTCACCGACAACAGGGAAGAAGGGGGTAAAACTGTTTTTT. This translates into CASSSPTTGKKGVKLFF.

This rearrangement joins TRBV5-4 to TRBJ2-7; perhaps TRBD1 as D (6 bases). Trimming removed 4 bases at V and 4 bases at J, with 12 bases between. The CDR3 consists of 13 residues. Germline V CDR1 and CDR2: SGHNT, YYREEE (reference sequence). The CDR3 coding sequence is TGTGCCAGCAGCGGGTGGGGGCAGTACGAGCAGTACTTC. It is translated as CASSGWGQYEQYF. The variable domain in full, completed from reference TRBV5-4 and TRBJ2-7, reads ETGVTQSPTHLIKTRGQQVTLRCSSQSGHNTVSWYQQALGQGPQFIFQYYREEENGRGNFPPRFSGLQFPNYSSELNVNALELDDSALYLCASSGWGQYEQYFGPGTRLTVT.

CDR3 sequence: CASSPTGENGNTIYF. CDR3 bases: TGTGCCAGCTCACCGACCGGGGAAAATGGAAACACCATATATTTT. This sequence joins TRBV18 and TRBJ1-3, with unresolved D. This CDR3 is built from 15 residues. The V end was cut by 3 bases, the J end by 3 bases, with 12 bases between. Germline V gives CDR1 KGHSH, CDR2 LQKENI. Together with reference TRBV18 and TRBJ1-3, the CDR3 gives the full variable domain: NAGVMQNPRHLVRRRGQEARLRCSPMKGHSHVYWYRQLPEEGLKFMVYLQKENIIDESGMPKERFSAEFPKEGPSILRIQQVVRGDSAAYFCASSPTGENGNTIYFGEGSWLTVV.

V usage is TRBV11-2 and J usage is TRBJ2-1; D is perhaps TRBD2 (6 bases). This CDR3 has 15 amino acids. Between the trimmed V and J ends, which lost 9 bases and 6 bases, there was a span of 21 bases. Germline V gene lookup returns CDR1 SGHAT and CDR2 FQNNGV. CDR3 protein: CASTPTSSPVNEQFF. The CDR3 DNA follows: TGTGCCAGTACTCCTACTAGCTCCCCGGTCAATGAGCAGTTCTTC.

The chain carries TRBV11-1 and TRBJ2-1; D perhaps matches TRBD2 (5 bases). V gave up 0 bases and J gave up 8 bases, with 11 bases separating them. This CDR3 comprises 14 residues. CDR1 is SGHAT, CDR2 FQDESV, per germline (reference sequence). The CDR3 spells CASSLAGVGDEQFF. The CDR3 DNA reads as TGTGCCAGCAGCTTAGCGGGAGTGGGCGATGAGCAGTTCTTC.

The chain carries TRBV28 and TRBJ2-7, with 10 bases identical to TRBD1. Germline lookup yields CDR1 MDHEN and CDR2 SYDVKM. This CDR3 is built from 15 residues. Trimming at V came to 6 bases and at J to 3 bases, leaving 8 bases not matched to a gene. The CDR3 region is CASSMMDRGIYEQYF. The DNA of the CDR3 is TGTGCCAGCAGCATGATGGACAGGGGGATCTACGAGCAGTACTTC.

This chain joins TRBV19 and TRBJ1-5, with TRBD1 as a possible D gene (6 bases). CDR3 length: 13 residues. From germline, CDR1 is LNHDA and CDR2 SQIVND (reference sequence). V was cut by 9 bases and J by 3 bases, with 12 bases left in between. The CDR3 DNA reads as TGTGCCAGCACTACAGGGCTCAATCAGCCCCAGCATTTT. Its protein is CASTTGLNQPQHF.

V gene TRBV5-1 combines with J gene TRBJ2-7, with 7 nucleotides matching TRBD1. The germline V gene encodes CDR1 SGHRS and CDR2 YFSETQ. V shed 4 bases, J shed 3 bases, and the junction held 10 bases outside the gene matches. CDR3 length: 15 amino acids. CDR3 DNA: TGCGCCAGCAGCCGACAGGGTCCTCAGTTCTACGAGCAGTACTTC. This gives the protein CASSRQGPQFYEQYF.

The rearrangement uses TRBV3-1 (or the pseudogene TRBV3-2) and TRBJ1-6, with D possibly matching TRBD1 (5 bases). CDR1 is LGHDT, CDR2 YNNKEL, per germline (reference sequence). The germline V and J ends were trimmed by 4 bases and 3 bases, with 13 bases remaining between them. The CDR3 has 16 residues. The DNA for the CDR3 is TGTGCCAGCAGCCCCCCGTTGGGGGGCTATAATTCACCCCTCCACTTT. Residues: CASSPPLGGYNSPLHF.

This clone came up a few times. The CDR3: CAINSGRVPPDTQYF. Written as DNA, the CDR3 is TGTGCCATCAATAGCGGGAGGGTCCCCCCAGATACGCAGTATTTT. The chain uses TRBV10-3 and TRBJ2-3; 11 nucleotides match TRBD2. V lost 7 bases to trimming and J lost 4 bases; unmatched junction nucleotides: 7. The CDR3 spans 15 residues. The germline V gene encodes CDR1 ENHRY and CDR2 SYGVKD.

The chain employs TRBV2 and TRBJ2-5, with 9 bases that match TRBD1. J gave up 5 bases and V 9 bases, and 16 bases lay outside the gene matches. Germline V gene lookup returns CDR1 SNHLY and CDR2 FYNNEI. This CDR3 region has 16 residues. For the CDR3, the DNA is TGTGCCAGTTCTCTACTCGGGACAGGGAATAAGGAGACCCAGTACTTC. Protein: CASSLLGTGNKETQYF.

The CDR3 DNA is TGTGCCAGCAGCCCATCACAGGGGCTACAAAACATTCAGTACTTC. It specifies CASSPSQGLQNIQYF. The chain is built from TRBV5-4 and TRBJ2-4, with TRBD1 matching over 7 bases. This CDR3 is built from 15 residues. Germline CDR1 reads SGHNT; CDR2 reads YYREEE (reference sequence). Unmatched junction bases numbered 9, after V lost 4 bases and J lost 5 bases.

J is TRBJ1-2 and V is TRBV5-1; tentative D call: TRBD1 (6 bases). Germline V CDR1 and CDR2: SGHRS, YFSETQ. Trimming stripped 4 bases from V and 7 bases from J, with 17 bases between. The CDR3 runs to 14 residues. The CDR3 nucleotides are TGCGCCAGCAGCCCCGGGACACAGGATGGTGGCTACACCTTC. Translated: CASSPGTQDGGYTF.

The rearrangement uses TRBV7-9 and TRBJ2-3; D unclear. The CDR3 is made up of 11 amino acids. Trimming took 7 bases from V and 4 from J, leaving 6 bases between them. Germline CDR1 and CDR2: SEHNR and FQNEAQ (reference sequence). CDR3: CASTVADTQYF. The CDR3 nucleotides are TGTGCCAGCACTGTAGCAGATACGCAGTATTTT.

The rearrangement uses TRBV27 and TRBJ2-1; no definite D call. Germline V gene data show CDR1 as MNHEY and CDR2 as SMNVEV (reference sequence). The CDR3 covers 15 residues. The ends were cut back, 4 bases at V and 0 bases at J, with 10 bases in the middle. The CDR3 DNA follows: TGTGCCAGCAGTTCGAAGAGGAGCTCCTACAATGAGCAGTTCTTC. It is translated as CASSSKRSSYNEQFF.

The rearrangement links TRBV5-1 to TRBJ2-1; 9 bases align to TRBD1. Per germline, CDR1 SGHRS and CDR2 YFSETQ. The CDR3 totals 14 residues. Unmatched junction bases numbered 3, after V lost 0 bases and J lost 8 bases. The CDR3 is CASSLGQGEDEQFF. Written as DNA, the CDR3 is TGCGCCAGCAGCTTGGGACAGGGGGAGGATGAGCAGTTCTTC.